The 28 T cell receptor beta chains presented below share a single source sample, sequenced in a study of blood T cell repertoires in COVID-19. Here immunoSEQ multiplex PCR was the method, and the copy in TCRdb shows in-frame clones only, minus some. Among some 100,000 clones listed, approximately 82% were seen once. The sample was peripheral blood. Every receptor here comes from a man between 50 and 59 years old with active or convalescent COVID-19.

This clone has only one observation. One junction end does not reproduce the germline sequence, and a read error may be involved. The genes are TRBV7-9 and TRBJ2-5; TRBD2 matches 9 bases. The germline V gene encodes CDR1 SEHNR and CDR2 FQNEAQ (reference sequence). CDR3 length: 13 residues. This CDR3 reads CASSLLSGGEVDF. The CDR3 bases are TGTGCCAGCAGCCTCCTTAGCGGGGGCGAGGTAGACTTC.

The V gene is TRBV18, the J gene TRBJ2-2; D not certain. V was shortened by 2 bases and J by 1 base, with 8 bases between the two germline ends. This CDR3 contains 15 residues. Germline CDR1 and CDR2: KGHSH and LQKENI. This CDR3 reads CASSPSAGNTGELFF. DNA of the CDR3: TGTGCCAGCTCACCATCGGCAGGGAACACCGGGGAGCTGTTTTTT.

The V call is TRBV7-2, the J call TRBJ2-7; D may be TRBD1 (6 bases). This CDR3 is built from 14 residues. V lost 5 bases, J lost 2 bases, and 13 bases lay in between. Germline values: CDR1 SGHTA, CDR2 FQGNSA. Here the CDR3 DNA reads TGTGCCAGCAGCCAGGACAGCCTCACCTACGAGCAGTACTTC. Protein product: CASSQDSLTYEQYF.

In regard to this clone: At one end, the junction sequence differs from germline, possibly due to a read error. This chain joins TRBV3-1 (or the pseudogene TRBV3-2) and TRBJ2-1; 10 positions agree with TRBD2. This CDR3 comprises 15 residues. Germline assignment: CDR1 LGHDT and CDR2 YNNKEL (reference sequence). The chain's CDR3 is CASRQAGGIYNEQFF. The CDR3 DNA follows: TGTGCCAGCAGACAAGCGGGGGGGATATACAATGAGCAGTTCTTC.

The V call is TRBV6-5, the J call TRBJ2-7; D perhaps matches TRBD1 (5 bases). The CDR3 contains 13 residues. V was clipped by 2 bases and J by 2 bases, with 7 bases between them. Germline CDR1 reads MNHEY; CDR2 reads SVGAGI. The CDR3 loop is CASSYRQTYEQYF. CDR3 in DNA: TGTGCCAGCAGTTACCGACAGACCTACGAGCAGTACTTC.

The chain is built from TRBV24-1 and TRBJ1-5; no clear D. The CDR3 is made up of 16 amino acids. The germline V gene encodes CDR1 KGHDR and CDR2 SFDVKD. Deletions cut 3 bases from V and 7 bases from J, with 18 bases between. The CDR3 nucleotides are TGTGCCACCAGTGATCCAACTGGAGGAGGGCGGCAGCCCCAGCATTTT. The encoded protein is CATSDPTGGGRQPQHF.

In its sample, this clone was seen a few times. This rearrangement joins TRBV5-1 to TRBJ2-2, with 12 bases aligning to TRBD1. V lost 4 bases and J lost 7; bases outside the gene matches: 8. The CDR3 covers 16 residues. CDR1 and CDR2 (germline): SGHRS, YFSETQ. CDR3 in DNA: TGCGCCAGCAGCCCCGGGACAGGGGGCGCAAACGGGGAGCTGTTTTTT. It translates to CASSPGTGGANGELFF.

The chain recombines TRBV12-3 or TRBV12-4 with TRBJ2-5; perhaps TRBD1 as D (6 bases). V lost 1 base, J lost 4 bases, and 7 bases lay in between. CDR3 length equals 13 residues. CDR3 sequence reads: CASSLEGVETQYF. The CDR3, as DNA: TGTGCCAGCAGTTTAGAGGGGGTAGAGACCCAGTACTTC.

The gene calls are TRBV5-1 and TRBJ2-5, with a weak D call TRBD1 (5 bases). With 7 bases removed from V and 0 bases from J, the gap between germline ends came to 19 bases. CDR3 length: 16 amino acids. The V gene's germline CDR1 is SGHRS and CDR2 YFSETQ. CDR3 DNA: TGCGCCAGCGGCCCCCAGGGTGGACCAAACCAAGAGACCCAGTACTTC. Amino acids: CASGPQGGPNQETQYF.

The chain joins TRBV30 to TRBJ2-7; 10 bases fit TRBD1. This CDR3 spans 13 amino acids. Trimming cost V 8 bases and J 1 base; bases outside gene matches: 5. CDR1 GTSNPN and CDR2 SVGIG come from the germline V gene (reference sequence). The CDR3 sequence: CARRQGASYEQYF. The CDR3 nucleotides read TGTGCCCGTCGACAGGGGGCTTCCTACGAGCAGTACTTC. Filled out from reference TRBV30 and TRBJ2-7, the complete variable domain reads SQTIHQWPATLVQPVGSPLSLECTVEGTSNPNLYWYRQAAGRGLQLLFYSVGIGQISSEVPQNLSASRPQDRQFILSSKKLLLSDSGFYLCARRQGASYEQYFGPGTRLTVT.

This chain uses TRBV28 with TRBJ2-7; D is possibly TRBD2 (6 bases). The CDR3 extends over 14 amino acids. Germline V gene data show CDR1 as MDHEN and CDR2 as SYDVKM. The V and J ends lost 6 bases and 5 bases respectively, with 17 bases between them. CDR3 coding DNA: TGTGCCAGCAGCCTCGGGGCGGGCGGGGACGAGCAGTACGTC. This codes for CASSLGAGGDEQYV.

The chain joins TRBV30 to TRBJ2-3, with 8 bases identical to TRBD1. Germline V gene sequence: CDR1 GTSNPN, CDR2 SVGIG (reference sequence). With V trimmed by 0 bases and J by 3 bases, 8 bases remained unmatched. This CDR3 spans 16 amino acids. The CDR3 DNA is TGTGCCTGGAGTGTACGGGCAGGGGGCGGGACAGATACGCAGTATTTT. Residues: CAWSVRAGGGTDTQYF.

A single count supports this clone. The chain employs TRBV28 and TRBJ2-2; TRBD1 might be the D (5 bases). The CDR3 spans 13 residues. Germline values: CDR1 MDHEN, CDR2 SYDVKM. V was cut by 8 bases and J by 6 bases, with 13 bases left in between. CDR3 in DNA: TGTGCCAGCCGCCCCCAGGGTGCCGGGGAGCTGTTTTTT. Its protein is CASRPQGAGELFF.

The chain couples TRBV20-1 to TRBJ2-4; no firm D call. V lost 0 bases and J lost 16, with 13 bases in between. The CDR3 sequence is 11 residues long. Germline loops: CDR1 DFQATT, CDR2 SNEGSKA (reference sequence). The CDR3 loop reads CSARDLGGLYF. Here the CDR3 DNA reads TGCAGTGCTAGAGATCTCGGCGGATTATACTTC.

The J gene is TRBJ2-3, the V gene TRBV10-3; D gene ambiguous. V was clipped by 8 bases and J by 3 bases, with 15 bases between them. CDR3 length: 14 amino acids. Germline CDR1 and CDR2: ENHRY and SYGVKD. CDR3 DNA sequence: TGTGCCATCGGTCCTACCTACCCTACAGATACGCAGTATTTT. Translated: CAIGPTYPTDTQYF.

The chain links TRBV6-2 or TRBV6-3 to TRBJ1-6, with D possibly matching TRBD1 (5 bases). The CDR3 is 16 amino acids. Trimming pared 0 bases from V and 3 bases from J, leaving 9 bases between. In germline, CDR1 is MNHEY, CDR2 SVGEGT. The CDR3: CASSYSRQSYNSPLHF. CDR3 DNA sequence: TGTGCCAGCAGTTACTCCAGACAGAGCTATAATTCACCCCTCCACTTT.

The chain recombines TRBV5-1 with TRBJ2-7; TRBD1 aligns across 8 bases. The germline gives CDR1 SGHRS, CDR2 YFSETQ. The CDR3 covers 13 residues. Trimming removed 4 bases from V and 6 bases from J; junction bases left unmatched: 6. The CDR3 nucleotides are TGCGCCAGCAGCACCGGGACAGGCAGCGAGCAGTACGTC. This gives the protein CASSTGTGSEQYV.

The chain couples TRBV3-1 (or the pseudogene TRBV3-2) to TRBJ2-1; 9 nucleotides line up with TRBD2. This CDR3 contains 15 residues. J gave up 4 bases and V 4 bases, and 5 bases lay outside the gene matches. CDR1 LGHDT and CDR2 YNNKEL come from the germline V gene (reference sequence). CDR3 DNA: TGTGCCAGCAGCCCAGGTAGCGGGGGATACAATGAGCAGTTCTTC. Translation: CASSPGSGGYNEQFF.

The chain links TRBV11-2 to TRBJ2-5, with D possibly matching TRBD2 (7 bases). V was trimmed by 3 bases and J by 2 bases, leaving 10 bases between them. The CDR3 is made up of 14 amino acids. Germline V gene data show CDR1 as SGHAT and CDR2 as FQNNGV. The CDR3 nucleotides read TGTGCCAGCAGCTTCAGCGGGACACAAGAGACCCAGTACTTC. Amino acid sequence: CASSFSGTQETQYF.

This chain uses TRBV19 with TRBJ2-5, with a weak D call TRBD1 (5 bases). Germline CDR1 reads LNHDA; CDR2 reads SQIVND (reference sequence). The V end was cut by 3 bases, the J end by 6 bases, with 11 bases between. The CDR3 has 13 residues. The CDR3 DNA reads as TGTGCCAGTAGTATGACAGACACGAAGACCCAGTACTTC. Translated: CASSMTDTKTQYF.

This clone was counted a single time. This chain links TRBV7-2 with TRBJ2-1, with 8 bases fitting TRBD1. Germline CDR1 reads SGHTA; CDR2 reads FQGNSA. The CDR3 extends over 14 amino acids. With 5 bases clipped from V and 5 bases from J, the junction kept 5 bases outside the gene matches. As DNA, the CDR3 is TGTGCCAGCAGCCCCGGACAGGGAAACAATGAGCAGTTCTTC. Protein product: CASSPGQGNNEQFF.

The rearrangement joins TRBV19 to TRBJ1-2; no definite D call. This CDR3 region has 13 residues. The germline CDR1 and CDR2 sequences are LNHDA and SQIVND (reference sequence). V shed 5 bases and J shed 8 bases, with 15 bases lying between them. The CDR3 region is CASSLGRGMGYTF. CDR3 DNA sequence: TGTGCCAGTAGTTTAGGTCGCGGCATGGGCTACACCTTC.

The chain joins TRBV15 to TRBJ1-6; weak D call: TRBD1 (6 bases). CDR3 length: 16 residues. Trimming took 0 bases from V and 7 from J, leaving 13 bases between them. Per the germline V gene, CDR1 is LNHNV and CDR2 is YYDKDF (reference sequence). The CDR3, as DNA: TGTGCCACCAGCAGAGATCCGGGGGGCGCGAATTCACCCCTCCACTTT. Amino acids: CATSRDPGGANSPLHF.

The gene calls are TRBV11-2 and TRBJ2-5, with D tentatively TRBD2 (6 bases). The CDR3 has 14 amino acids. Germline CDR1 reads SGHAT; CDR2 reads FQNNGV. Trimming removed 4 bases at V and 2 bases at J, with 11 bases between. In DNA, the CDR3 is TGTGCCAGCAGCTACGGGACTCTTCAAGAGACCCAGTACTTC. Translated: CASSYGTLQETQYF.

The gene calls are TRBV15 and TRBJ1-4, with no clear D. CDR1 is LNHNV, CDR2 YYDKDF, per germline (reference sequence). Trimming pared 0 bases from V and 7 bases from J, leaving 12 bases between. CDR3 length: 15 amino acids. CDR3: CATSRDLTNAEKLFF. As DNA, the CDR3 is TGTGCCACCAGCAGAGATCTGACTAACGCTGAAAAACTGTTTTTT.

The chain combines TRBV5-5 with TRBJ1-3; 7 nucleotides align to TRBD1. The CDR3 totals 15 residues. CDR1 SGHKS and CDR2 YYEKEE come from the germline V gene (reference sequence). Trimming took 0 bases from V and 0 from J; bases not matched to a gene: 0. DNA of the CDR3: TGTGCCAGCAGCTTGGGGGACAGCTCTGGAAACACCATATATTTT. This translates into CASSLGDSSGNTIYF.

This rearrangement joins TRBV13 to TRBJ1-6; D is ambiguous. There are 17 residues in the CDR3. With 1 base removed from V and 2 bases from J, the gap between germline ends came to 12 bases. The germline V gene encodes CDR1 PRHDT and CDR2 FYEKMQ (reference sequence). The CDR3 loop is CASSLEAGGTYNSPLHF. CDR3 coding DNA: TGTGCCAGCAGCTTAGAAGCGGGAGGGACCTATAATTCACCCCTCCACTTT. Full variable domain (remainder filled in from reference TRBV13 and TRBJ1-6): AAGVIQSPRHLIKEKRETATLKCYPIPRHDTVYWYQQGPGQDPQFLISFYEKMQSDKGSIPDRFSAQQFSDYHSELNMSSLELGDSALYFCASSLEAGGTYNSPLHFGNGTRLTVT.

V and J are TRBV10-3 and TRBJ1-5; TRBD1 matches at 9 bases. The CDR3 covers 15 residues. V was pared by 3 bases and J by 4 bases, with 4 bases of the junction left unmatched. Per the germline V gene, CDR1 is ENHRY and CDR2 is SYGVKD. CDR3 sequence (DNA): TGTGCCATCAGTGAAGCCGGGACAGGGAATCAGCCCCAGCATTTT. It codes for CAISEAGTGNQPQHF.